This passage covers 6 T cell receptor beta chains from one sample sequenced in a study of T cells in Graves' hyperthyroidism and ophthalmopathy. The TCR beta CDR3 regions underwent amplification using RNA transcripts as the source. Initially, a first-round RT-PCR of the TCR CDR3 employed the HTBI primer set. TCRdb analysed the multiplex PCR reads with MiXCR anew, one entry per CDR3 protein. The sample shows fewer than 350,000 distinct CDR3 sequences, approximately 15% of them seen only once. The specimen was blood. The receptors were gathered from a woman aged 40 to 49 with Graves' hyperthyroidism.

This clonotype was seen only a few times. V is TRBV6-6 and J is TRBJ1-2, with D unclear. This CDR3 has 12 amino acids. Trimming took 2 bases from V and 6 from J, leaving 7 bases between them. Germline values: CDR1 MNHNY, CDR2 SVGAGI (reference sequence). The CDR3 bases are TGTGCCAGCAGTTACCAGGTCAATGGCTACACCTTC. Protein: CASSYQVNGYTF.

This clonotype was seen repeatedly, ten times or more. The V and J genes are TRBV7-2 and TRBJ2-7; maybe TRBD2 (6 bases). The germline V and J ends were trimmed by 1 base and 0 bases, with 10 bases remaining between them. The CDR3 runs to 15 residues. From germline, CDR1 is SGHTA and CDR2 FQGNSA. The CDR3 coding sequence is TGTGCCAGCAGCTTAGACCCAGCGGGCTCCTACGAGCAGTACTTC. It codes for CASSLDPAGSYEQYF.

This clonotype was observed many times. J is TRBJ1-6 and V is TRBV6-5, with D tentatively TRBD1 (6 bases). The CDR3 is 15 amino acids. CDR1 and CDR2 from the germline V gene are MNHEY and SVGAGI. The V and J ends lost 4 bases and 3 bases respectively, with 10 bases between them. CDR3 nucleotides: TGTGCCAGCAGTTTAACGACAGGCTATAATTCACCCCTCCACTTT. It is translated as CASSLTTGYNSPLHF.

This clonotype was detected many times. The V call is TRBV7-9, the J call TRBJ1-1; possible D gene TRBD1, 5 bases. Germline lookup yields CDR1 SEHNR and CDR2 FQNEAQ (reference sequence). The CDR3 is made up of 14 amino acids. The V end lost 1 base, the J end lost 11 bases, and 17 bases lay between the germline ends. The CDR3 protein is CASSLVTEGRGAFF. The CDR3 DNA is TGTGCCAGCAGCTTAGTGACGGAGGGCCGGGGGGCTTTCTTT.

CDR3 sequence (DNA): TGCAGTGCTACGGAAGGGGGGGCAGATACGCAGTATTTT. Its protein product is CSATEGGADTQYF. This sequence joins TRBV20-1 and TRBJ2-3; D might be TRBD2 (7 bases). The CDR3 runs 13 residues. Trimming cost V 4 bases and J 4 bases, with 12 bases left between them. CDR1 and CDR2 from the germline V gene are DFQATT and SNEGSKA (reference sequence).

Ten or more counts support this clonotype. V usage is TRBV20-1 and J usage is TRBJ2-7; unclear D gene. CDR1 and CDR2 from the germline V gene are DFQATT and SNEGSKA (reference sequence). The CDR3 length is 16 residues. V lost 1 base, J lost 0 bases, and 16 bases lay in between. This CDR3 reads CSARALTGWSSYEQYF. The CDR3 DNA reads as TGCAGTGCTAGAGCCTTAACCGGCTGGAGCTCCTACGAGCAGTACTTC.